The next 3 T cell receptor beta chains were all read from a single sample in a study of vaccination effects on CD4 cells after COVID-19. ViraFEST assay sequencing came after antigen-specific CD4+ T cells were expanded with viral peptide pools. Culturing for roughly 10 days preceded CD4+ T cell isolation. SARS-CoV-2 infected the person between March and December 2020, as confirmed by PCR. These receptors have no identified antigens. The protocol was immunoSEQ multiplex PCR, while the TCRdb copy is restricted to in-frame clones and leaves out a portion. Among 17,000 or so clones listed, approximately 81% were seen once. Source: CD4+ T cells from PBMCs cultured with SARS-CoV-2 spike peptides, taken before COVID-19 vaccination. The origin of the receptors is a human donor who had a prior SARS-CoV-2 infection.

The chain is built from TRBV7-2 and TRBJ2-1; D perhaps matches TRBD1 (6 bases). The CDR3 covers 15 residues. Deletions cut 0 bases from V and 3 bases from J, with 9 bases between. CDR1 SGHTA and CDR2 FQGNSA come from the germline V gene. The CDR3 DNA reads as TGTGCCAGCAGCTTAGCGGGGGCCGTCTACAATGAGCAGTTCTTC. Amino acid sequence: CASSLAGAVYNEQFF.

The CDR3 here is CASSVDVNTGELFF. CDR3 nucleotides: TGTGCCAGCAGCGTCGACGTGAACACCGGGGAGCTGTTTTTT. The gene calls are TRBV5-4 and TRBJ2-2; no reliable D call. The germline CDR1 and CDR2 sequences are SGHNT and YYREEE (reference sequence). Trimming took off 4 bases at V and 1 base at J, with 8 bases between the two ends. This CDR3 has 14 amino acids.

The chain recombines TRBV2 with TRBJ2-1; D uncertain. V was cut by 7 bases and J by 5 bases, with 18 bases left in between. The CDR3 runs to 15 residues. Germline CDR1 is SNHLY and CDR2 is FYNNEI. This chain's CDR3 is CASNVGSARDNEQFF. The CDR3 nucleotides are TGTGCCAGCAATGTAGGGTCGGCTAGAGACAATGAGCAGTTCTTC.